Each of the 31 T cell receptor beta chains below was sequenced from the same sample in a study of T cell responses to AZD1222 COVID-19 vaccine. Clones were read by immunoSEQ multiplex PCR, and TCRdb kept only the in-frame ones, dropping some. The sample records over 130,000 clones, about 89% being singletons. Material: peripheral blood, obtained 28 days after the second dose of the MenACWY control vaccine. Receptors were obtained from an adult who received the MenACWY meningococcal vaccine as a control.

This chain connects TRBV2 to TRBJ2-2; 7 nucleotides agree with TRBD2. V gave up 6 bases and J gave up 0 bases; unmatched junction bases: 16. This CDR3 region has 19 residues. Germline loops: CDR1 SNHLY, CDR2 FYNNEI. This CDR3 reads CASSAQFHSGVANTGELFF. The CDR3 nucleotides read TGTGCCAGCAGCGCCCAATTTCACAGCGGGGTCGCGAACACCGGGGAGCTGTTTTTT.

J is TRBJ1-2 and V is TRBV29-1; D is ambiguous. Germline CDR1 SQVTM, CDR2 ANQGSEA. The CDR3 is 10 amino acids. Trimming stripped 3 bases from V and 9 bases from J, with 8 bases between. This chain's CDR3 is CSVDVGSYTF. Written as DNA, the CDR3 is TGCAGCGTTGATGTCGGTAGCTACACCTTC. The variable domain in full, completed from reference TRBV29-1 and TRBJ1-2, reads SAVISQKPSRDICQRGTSLTIQCQVDSQVTMMFWYRQQPGQSLTLIATANQGSEATYESGFVIDKFPISRPNLTFSTLTVSNMSPEDSSIYLCSVDVGSYTFGSGTRLTVV.

V gene TRBV24-1 combines with J gene TRBJ1-5, with D perhaps TRBD1 (5 bases). The CDR3 extends over 13 amino acids. Germline V gene sequence: CDR1 KGHDR, CDR2 SFDVKD. Trimming removed 8 bases from V and 9 bases from J, with 16 bases in between. The CDR3 DNA sequence: TGTGCCACCAAGGACGGAGGCGGGGGGCCCCAGCATTTT. Translation gives CATKDGGGGPQHF.

This clone turned up a few times. The CDR3 DNA sequence: TGTGCCAGCAGTGAACGGCGAGCGGGGTCCTCCATATTCCCCTACGAGCAGTACTTC. It yields the protein CASSERRAGSSIFPYEQYF. The chain is built from TRBV6-1 and TRBJ2-7, with TRBD2 identical over 7 bases. The CDR3 runs 19 residues. Trimming at V came to 2 bases and at J to 2 bases, leaving 18 bases not matched to a gene. CDR1 MNHNS and CDR2 SASEGT come from the germline V gene.

V usage is TRBV14 and J usage is TRBJ2-4, with 10 positions matching TRBD1. From germline, CDR1 is SGHDN and CDR2 FVKESK. The V gene end was trimmed by 5 bases and the J gene end by 3 bases; junction bases not matched to a gene: 4. CDR3 length: 15 residues. This chain's CDR3 is CASSEDRGGKNIQYF. CDR3 in DNA: TGTGCCAGCAGCGAGGACAGGGGGGGCAAAAACATTCAGTACTTC.

The chain employs TRBV6-1 and TRBJ1-3, with D perhaps TRBD1 (5 bases). V was pared by 2 bases and J by 8 bases, with 13 bases between. The CDR3 spans 14 residues. Germline V CDR1 and CDR2: MNHNS, SASEGT. The CDR3 nucleotides read TGTGCCAGCAGTGAACCAGGGCGCTGGGACACCATATATTTT. Translating it yields CASSEPGRWDTIYF.

V gene TRBV28 combines with J gene TRBJ2-3; D is ambiguous. CDR1 MDHEN and CDR2 SYDVKM come from the germline V gene. The ends were cut back, 5 bases at V and 3 bases at J, with 6 bases in the middle. The CDR3 is 12 residues long. The CDR3 DNA reads TGTGCCAGCAGTCCTTTTACAGATACGCAGTATTTT. Translated: CASSPFTDTQYF. The full variable domain, completed using reference TRBV28 and TRBJ2-3, is DVKVTQSSRYLVKRTGEKVFLECVQDMDHENMFWYRQDPGLGLRLIYFSYDVKMKEKGDIPEGYSVSREKKERFSLILESASTNQTSMYLCASSPFTDTQYFGPGTRLTVL.

The CDR3 is CASSVGQGATGELFF. CDR3 coding DNA: TGTGCCAGCAGCGTAGGACAGGGGGCCACCGGGGAGCTGTTTTTT. The chain joins TRBV9 to TRBJ2-2; 10 bases map to TRBD1. The V gene's germline CDR1 is SGDLS and CDR2 YYNGEE. The length of the CDR3 is 15 residues. V trimming: 0 bases; J trimming: 4 bases; junction bases outside the gene matches: 0.

This clone was recorded once. V gene TRBV7-5 combines with J gene TRBJ2-3; no DNA check was done on the table's D call, TRBD1. TRBV7-5 is described as a pseudogene. This CDR3 spans 14 amino acids. The CDR3 protein is CARSPRRSTDTQYF. In DNA form, the CDR3 reads TGTGCCAGAAGCCCTCGCAGGAGCACAGATACGCAGTATTTT.

The V gene is TRBV5-1, the J gene TRBJ1-1; the match to TRBD1 covers 9 bases. CDR1 is SGHRS, CDR2 YFSETQ, per germline. The CDR3 has 14 residues. The V gene end was trimmed by 2 bases and the J gene end by 7 bases; junction bases not matched to a gene: 6. The CDR3 is CASSLATGGYEAFF. The CDR3 nucleotides read TGCGCCAGCAGCTTAGCGACAGGGGGTTATGAAGCTTTCTTT.

The chain couples TRBV5-1 to TRBJ2-2; D is possibly TRBD2 (6 bases). Looked up from germline, CDR1 is SGHRS and CDR2 is YFSETQ. Trimming removed 4 bases from V and 0 bases from J, with 10 bases in between. The CDR3 is 15 amino acids. CDR3 DNA: TGCGCCAGCAGCCCCGTAGCGGCGAACACCGGGGAGCTGTTTTTT. Translation gives CASSPVAANTGELFF.

This clone was recorded once. The chain carries TRBV7-2 and TRBJ2-7, with 10 bases that match TRBD2. This CDR3 is built from 14 residues. With 5 bases clipped from V and 2 bases from J, the junction kept 3 bases outside the gene matches. CDR1 is SGHTA and CDR2 is FQGNSA in the germline V gene. DNA for the CDR3: TGTGCCAGCAGCCAGACTAGCGGGCCCTACGAGCAGTACTTC. Translation gives CASSQTSGPYEQYF.

The chain combines TRBV5-1 with TRBJ1-4, with a weak D call TRBD1 (6 bases). The germline V and J ends were trimmed by 3 bases and 0 bases, with 18 bases remaining between them. Germline V gene lookup returns CDR1 SGHRS and CDR2 YFSETQ. The CDR3 is 18 residues long. The CDR3 nucleotides are TGCGCCAGCAGCTCATCCGGGACACCTGTTGCAACTAATGAAAAACTGTTTTTT. The encoded protein is CASSSSGTPVATNEKLFF.

The chain uses TRBV6-1 and TRBJ2-5; the D gene is possibly TRBD2 (5 bases). CDR1 is MNHNS, CDR2 SASEGT, per germline. The V and J ends lost 3 bases and 7 bases respectively, with 15 bases between them. The CDR3 has 14 amino acids. The CDR3 is CASSDGPDRGTQYF. For the CDR3, the DNA is TGTGCCAGCAGTGACGGGCCGGACCGGGGGACCCAGTACTTC.

This clone was observed a handful of times. The chain couples TRBV7-2 to TRBJ2-1; 7 nucleotides agree with TRBD2. In germline, CDR1 is SGHTA, CDR2 FQGNSA. The CDR3 is 17 residues long. V shed 5 bases and J 13 bases; nucleotides not matched to a gene: 23. Written as DNA, the CDR3 is TGTGCCAGCAGCCAACCCCTTGGGCGGGGGTATACAATGAGACAGTTCTTC. Encoded protein: CASSQPLGRGYTMRQFF.

The rearrangement joins TRBV27 to TRBJ1-1; the D gene is possibly TRBD1 (5 bases). V was pared by 0 bases and J by 4 bases, with 27 bases between. This CDR3 has 20 residues. Germline V CDR1 and CDR2: MNHEY, SMNVEV (reference sequence). CDR3 nucleotides: TGTGCCAGCAGTTTATCTTTAGGGTCAACAGGCTCGATTCGGGTCACTGAAGCTTTCTTT. Translating it yields CASSLSLGSTGSIRVTEAFF.

The chain uses TRBV5-1 and TRBJ1-2; 9 bases are shared with TRBD1. The CDR3 is 14 residues long. Trimming at V came to 0 bases and at J to 6 bases, leaving 3 bases not matched to a gene. The germline gives CDR1 SGHRS, CDR2 YFSETQ. For the CDR3, the DNA is TGCGCCAGCAGCTTGGGACAGGGGGTCCATGGCTACACCTTC. Amino acids: CASSLGQGVHGYTF.

This sequence joins TRBV7-9 and TRBJ1-5, with no clear D. The V gene's germline CDR1 is SEHNR and CDR2 FQNEAQ (reference sequence). This CDR3 spans 13 amino acids. Trimming took 1 base from V and 3 from J, leaving 4 bases between them. CDR3 DNA: TGTGCCAGCAGCTTAGTTGACAATCAGCCCCAGCATTTT. Protein sequence: CASSLVDNQPQHF.

This chain uses TRBV7-7 with TRBJ1-2; D unclear. The CDR3 spans 16 residues. The germline V and J ends were trimmed by 3 bases and 6 bases, with 20 bases remaining between them. CDR1 and CDR2 from the germline V gene are SSHAT and FNYEAQ (reference sequence). CDR3 sequence reads: CASSFRSGPVPHGYTF. The CDR3 DNA reads as TGTGCCAGCAGCTTTAGAAGTGGTCCAGTACCACATGGCTACACCTTC.

The chain employs TRBV6-1 and TRBJ1-5, with D tentatively TRBD1 (5 bases). Germline-derived CDR1 and CDR2 are MNHNS and SASEGT. The CDR3 sequence is 15 residues long. Trimming left V 2 bases short and J 5 bases short, with 13 bases between. The CDR3 bases are TGTGCCAGCAGTGAAAGGGACGGAACTTATCAGCCCCAGCATTTT. Its protein is CASSERDGTYQPQHF.

The rearrangement joins TRBV3-1 (or the pseudogene TRBV3-2) to TRBJ2-2; no clear D gene. Trimming cost V 0 bases and J 8 bases, with 10 bases left between them. This CDR3 has 14 residues. Germline CDR1 and CDR2: LGHDT and YNNKEL (reference sequence). The CDR3 nucleotides read TGTGCCAGCAGCCAAGATGGACCGATAGGGGAGCTGTTTTTT. It specifies CASSQDGPIGELFF.

This rearrangement joins TRBV7-6 to TRBJ1-1; D call uncertain. Trimming left V 1 base short and J 4 bases short, with 16 bases between. CDR1 and CDR2 from the germline V gene are SGHVS and FNYEAQ. The CDR3 length is 16 residues. CDR3 in amino acids: CASSLGLLVPSTEAFF. The CDR3 nucleotides are TGTGCCAGCAGCTTAGGTTTATTGGTTCCCTCCACTGAAGCTTTCTTT.

This sequence joins TRBV6-5 and TRBJ1-5, with D possibly matching TRBD1 (5 bases). Germline-derived CDR1 and CDR2 are MNHEY and SVGAGI. CDR3 length equals 16 residues. Trimming took off 1 base at V and 7 bases at J, with 17 bases between the two ends. The CDR3: CASSYLGVGREQPQHF. The DNA for the CDR3 is TGTGCCAGCAGTTACTTAGGTGTGGGGCGCGAGCAGCCCCAGCATTTT.

The V gene is TRBV10-2, the J gene TRBJ1-5; 7 nucleotides match TRBD1. J lost 3 bases, V lost 8 bases, and 4 bases had no gene match. CDR1 is WSHSY and CDR2 is SAAADI in the germline V gene. There are 13 residues in the CDR3. CDR3 nucleotide sequence: TGCGCCAGCCGAGGGGGCTCCAATCAGCCCCAGCATTTT. Translation gives CASRGGSNQPQHF.

The chain links TRBV28 to TRBJ2-7, with 8 nucleotides matching TRBD1. V shed 6 bases and J 0 bases; nucleotides not matched to a gene: 10. Germline V gives CDR1 MDHEN, CDR2 SYDVKM. CDR3 size: 16 residues. The CDR3 DNA follows: TGTGCCAGCAGCCCGGGTACAGGGGGAAACTCCTACGAGCAGTACTTC. Its protein product is CASSPGTGGNSYEQYF.

The rearrangement uses TRBV6-4 and TRBJ2-3, with a tentative D call TRBD2 (5 bases). Germline CDR1 MRHNA, CDR2 SNTAGT. Trimming shortened V by 8 bases and J by 3 bases, and 12 bases separated the two germline ends. The CDR3 consists of 13 residues. This CDR3 reads CASRLEGTDTQYF. In DNA, the CDR3 is TGTGCCAGCCGCCTCGAGGGAACAGATACGCAGTATTTT.

The chain joins TRBV4-3 to TRBJ2-7; D gene unclear. The germline gives CDR1 LGHNA, CDR2 YSLEER. Trimming pared 0 bases from V and 5 bases from J, leaving 8 bases between. The CDR3 is 13 amino acids. The CDR3 protein is CASSQDLGDEQYF. CDR3 coding DNA: TGCGCCAGCAGCCAAGATCTGGGTGACGAGCAGTACTTC.

This clone was seen once. The rearrangement uses TRBV14 and TRBJ2-1; D may be TRBD2 (6 bases). From germline, CDR1 is SGHDN and CDR2 FVKESK. V was trimmed by 5 bases and J by 4 bases, leaving 24 bases between them. The CDR3 is made up of 18 amino acids. In nucleotides, the CDR3 is TGTGCCAGCAGCTTCGCCGGGGGTCGTTCTTTTCGGTACAATGAGCAGTTCTTC. It is translated as CASSFAGGRSFRYNEQFF.

V is TRBV7-2 and J is TRBJ1-2; tentatively, D is TRBD1 (5 bases). The V and J ends lost 2 bases and 3 bases respectively, with 7 bases between them. The CDR3 loop spans 13 amino acids. Per the germline V gene, CDR1 is SGHTA and CDR2 is FQGNSA. The CDR3 DNA sequence: TGTGCCAGCAGCTTACAAGGGGACTATGGCTACACCTTC. This sequence encodes CASSLQGDYGYTF.

The chain has TRBV18 and TRBJ1-6; tentative D call: TRBD1 (5 bases). The CDR3 extends over 14 amino acids. Trimming took off 4 bases at V and 9 bases at J, with 13 bases between the two ends. From germline, CDR1 is KGHSH and CDR2 LQKENI. CDR3: CASSREEGISPLHF. The CDR3 coding sequence is TGTGCCAGCTCACGAGAGGAGGGGATTTCACCCCTCCACTTT.

This chain uses TRBV25-1 with TRBJ2-1; 11 bases align to TRBD1. Germline loops: CDR1 MGHDK, CDR2 SYGVNS. The CDR3 spans 16 residues. After removal of 3 bases from V and 5 bases from J, the junction contained 6 bases not matched to a gene. The CDR3 bases are TGTGCCAGCAGTGATCGTGCGGGACAGGGGGACAATGAGCAGTTCTTC. Translating it yields CASSDRAGQGDNEQFF.